The 25 T cell receptor beta chains listed next were all sequenced from one sample in a study of T cells in Graves' hyperthyroidism and ophthalmopathy. TCR beta CDR3 regions were amplified from RNA. The HTBI primer set was used in a first-round RT-PCR of the TCR CDR3. Each CDR3 protein gets one entry after TCRdb re-called the multiplex PCR reads with MiXCR. Here the sample spans 250,000 to 300,000 distinct CDR3 sequences, 13% being singletons. The sample was blood. All receptors come from a woman under 40 with Graves' hyperthyroidism that later progressed to Graves' ophthalmopathy.

In its sample, this clonotype was seen many times. J is TRBJ1-2 and V is TRBV20-1, with D unresolved. There are 14 residues in the CDR3. V lost 0 bases and J 5 bases, leaving 13 bases between the germline ends. CDR1 is DFQATT and CDR2 is SNEGSKA in the germline V gene (reference sequence). This CDR3 reads CSARDTPKEYGYTF. DNA for the CDR3: TGCAGTGCTAGAGATACACCTAAGGAGTATGGCTACACCTTC.

This clonotype was seen ten or more times. The chain has TRBV28 and TRBJ1-2, with D uncertain. V lost 3 bases, J lost 8 bases, and 13 bases lay in between. Germline CDR1 is MDHEN and CDR2 is SYDVKM. This CDR3 is built from 13 residues. The CDR3 sequence is CASSLGRGLGYTF. In DNA form, the CDR3 reads TGTGCCAGCAGTTTGGGCCGTGGATTAGGCTACACCTTC.

This clonotype was recorded at least ten times. The chain carries TRBV28 and TRBJ1-2; 9 bases agree with TRBD1. V was pared by 4 bases and J by 5 bases, with 11 bases of the junction left unmatched. Germline CDR1 is MDHEN and CDR2 is SYDVKM. The CDR3 is 16 residues long. The CDR3 loop is CASSSSRDREQYGYTF. CDR3 bases: TGTGCCAGCAGTTCCTCCCGGGACAGGGAGCAGTATGGCTACACCTTC.

The rearrangement links TRBV28 to TRBJ2-2; TRBD1 matches 9 bases. After removal of 11 bases from V and 6 bases from J, the junction contained 13 bases not matched to a gene. Germline V lookup: CDR1 MDHEN, CDR2 SYDVKM. The CDR3 totals 15 residues. CDR3 bases: TGTGCCTGCCGCCCGTCGACAGGGGGTGCCGGGGAGCTGTTTTTT. It encodes CACRPSTGGAGELFF. Filled out from reference TRBV28 and TRBJ2-2, the complete variable domain reads DVKVTQSSRYLVKRTGEKVFLECVQDMDHENMFWYRQDPGLGLRLIYFSYDVKMKEKGDIPEGYSVSREKKERFSLILESASTNQTSMYLCACRPSTGGAGELFFGEGSRLTVL.

The rearrangement uses TRBV4-3 and TRBJ2-5; D not certain. V was cut by 3 bases and J by 4 bases, with 12 bases left in between. The CDR3 runs 14 residues. Germline CDR1 is LGHNA and CDR2 is YSLEER. The CDR3, as DNA: TGCGCCAGCAGCCAGCACTTTAGTGGAGAGACCCAGTACTTC. Protein product: CASSQHFSGETQYF.

This clonotype was seen just once. The gene calls are TRBV9 and TRBJ1-1; the D is unclear. V shed 4 bases and J shed 8 bases, with 15 bases lying between them. This CDR3 region has 13 residues. Germline values: CDR1 SGDLS, CDR2 YYNGEE. The CDR3 here is CASSPLPAPEAFF. The CDR3 DNA sequence: TGTGCCAGCAGCCCACTGCCAGCCCCAGAAGCTTTCTTT. Looking up the rest from reference TRBV9 and TRBJ1-1 gives the full variable domain: DSGVTQTPKHLITATGQRVTLRCSPRSGDLSVYWYQQSLDQGLQFLIQYYNGEERAKGNILERFSAQQFPDLHSELNLSSLELGDSALYFCASSPLPAPEAFFGQGTRLTVV.

This clonotype was recorded at least ten times. The chain uses TRBV28 and TRBJ2-3; the D gene is possibly TRBD2 (6 bases). The V gene's germline CDR1 is MDHEN and CDR2 SYDVKM. V gave up 5 bases and J gave up 0 bases, with 15 bases separating them. The CDR3 runs to 16 residues. In DNA form, the CDR3 reads TGTGCCAGCAGTCCAGGGAGCGGGCCTAGCACAGATACGCAGTATTTT. Protein product: CASSPGSGPSTDTQYF.

This clonotype was picked up many times. The chain links TRBV29-1 to TRBJ2-7; D is unclear. The germline V and J ends were trimmed by 3 bases and 2 bases, with 11 bases remaining between them. This CDR3 comprises 13 residues. Germline CDR1 is SQVTM and CDR2 is ANQGSEA. For the CDR3, the DNA is TGCAGCGTTGAGCTTGCTGTTCCCTACGAGCAGTACTTC. Its translation is CSVELAVPYEQYF.

This clonotype has ten or more counts. The chain links TRBV18 to TRBJ1-6; 7 nucleotides agree with TRBD1. Trimming removed 3 bases from V and 5 bases from J; junction bases left unmatched: 1. The CDR3 is 14 amino acids. CDR1 and CDR2 (germline): KGHSH, LQKENI. CDR3 loop: CASSPGTDNSPLHF. The CDR3 bases are TGTGCCAGCTCACCCGGGACAGATAATTCACCCCTCCACTTT.

This clonotype was detected a few times. The chain uses TRBV4-2 and TRBJ1-2; TRBD1 is a possible D gene (5 bases). The CDR3 is 15 amino acids. V was cut by 0 bases and J by 4 bases, with 12 bases left in between. Germline V gene data show CDR1 as LGHNA and CDR2 as YNFKEQ. The CDR3 DNA is TGTGCCAGCAGCCAAGATCAAGGGGAGGTCTATGGCTACACCTTC. This gives the protein CASSQDQGEVYGYTF.

This clonotype was recorded many times. The rearrangement links TRBV6-1 to TRBJ1-5, with no clear D. Germline CDR1 reads MNHNS; CDR2 reads SASEGT. There are 13 residues in the CDR3. Trimming stripped 5 bases from V and 3 bases from J, with 8 bases between. CDR3 region: CASSSNLNQPQHF. As DNA, the CDR3 is TGTGCCAGCAGTTCCAACCTCAATCAGCCCCAGCATTTT.

This clonotype has a count of ten or more. CDR3 in amino acids: CASSLAGKNTEAFF. CDR3 nucleotide sequence: TGTGCCAGCAGCTTAGCGGGTAAGAACACTGAAGCTTTCTTT. The chain employs TRBV28 and TRBJ1-1; unclear D gene. CDR3 size: 14 residues. V gave up 6 bases and J gave up 1 base, with 12 bases separating them. CDR1 and CDR2 (germline): MDHEN, SYDVKM.

This clonotype has ten or more counts. The chain employs TRBV27 and TRBJ1-5; no reliable D call. Trimming pared 5 bases from V and 7 bases from J, leaving 21 bases between. This CDR3 region has 16 residues. Germline V lookup: CDR1 MNHEY, CDR2 SMNVEV (reference sequence). The CDR3 reads CASSPSGQSIPQPQHF. CDR3 bases: TGTGCCAGCAGTCCAAGCGGCCAATCTATTCCCCAGCCCCAGCATTTT.

This clonotype was counted at least ten times. The chain has TRBV15 and TRBJ2-7; TRBD2 aligns across 9 bases. Trimming cost V 0 bases and J 2 bases; bases outside gene matches: 5. The CDR3 runs 16 residues. CDR1 and CDR2 from the germline V gene are LNHNV and YYDKDF (reference sequence). The CDR3 region is CATSRDTLAGTYEQYF. CDR3 bases: TGTGCCACCAGCAGAGATACGCTAGCGGGGACCTACGAGCAGTACTTC.

Many counts were recorded for this clonotype. The gene calls are TRBV28 and TRBJ2-7; TRBD2 matches at 9 bases. The J segment lost 7 bases and the V segment lost 2 bases, leaving 6 bases of the junction unmatched. This CDR3 comprises 14 residues. Germline V CDR1 and CDR2: MDHEN, SYDVKM. The CDR3 coding sequence is TGTGCCAGCAGTTTAATAGCGGGAGAGCGTGAGCAGTACTTC. The encoded protein is CASSLIAGEREQYF.

This clonotype has a count of ten or more. The genes are TRBV20-1 and TRBJ1-4; 7 nucleotides agree with TRBD1. V gave up 0 bases and J gave up 3 bases; unmatched junction bases: 4. The germline V gene encodes CDR1 DFQATT and CDR2 SNEGSKA (reference sequence). The CDR3 sequence is 15 residues long. The CDR3 nucleotides read TGCAGTGCTAGAGATACAGGGGTGGCTAATGAAAAACTGTTTTTT. Protein product: CSARDTGVANEKLFF.

This sequence joins TRBV6-2 or TRBV6-3 and TRBJ2-7; no clear D. The germline gives CDR1 MNHEY, CDR2 SVGEGT. V was cut by 2 bases and J by 1 base, with 12 bases left in between. The length of the CDR3 is 15 residues. This chain's CDR3 is CASSYLPLPSYEQYF. CDR3 DNA: TGTGCCAGCAGTTACCTCCCCCTCCCTTCCTACGAGCAGTACTTC.

This clonotype was counted many times. The chain has TRBV9 and TRBJ2-7; 7 bases fit TRBD2. J was trimmed by 2 bases and V by 2 bases; bases with no gene match: 10. Germline V lookup: CDR1 SGDLS, CDR2 YYNGEE. The CDR3 consists of 16 residues. The CDR3 region has the DNA TGTGCCAGCAGCGTGGGGCCCGGGACTACGACCTACGAGCAGTACTTC. This sequence encodes CASSVGPGTTTYEQYF.

Ten or more counts support this clonotype. V is TRBV5-4 and J is TRBJ1-6; D gene ambiguous. Germline CDR1 SGHNT, CDR2 YYREEE (reference sequence). V was pared by 0 bases and J by 10 bases, with 8 bases between. CDR3 length equals 13 residues. CDR3 sequence reads: CASSLEGNSPLHF. For the CDR3, the DNA is TGTGCCAGCAGCTTGGAAGGGAACTCACCCCTCCACTTT.

The gene calls are TRBV28 and TRBJ1-1; the match to TRBD1 covers 8 bases. The trim removed 2 bases at V and 1 base at J, leaving 6 bases unmatched. CDR3 size: 16 residues. Germline CDR1 MDHEN, CDR2 SYDVKM. CDR3 protein: CASSLELGTGNTEAFF. In nucleotides, the CDR3 is TGTGCCAGCAGTTTAGAGTTGGGGACAGGGAACACTGAAGCTTTCTTT.

This clonotype was picked up many times. V gene TRBV28 combines with J gene TRBJ1-1, with D possibly matching TRBD1 (5 bases). V lost 6 bases to trimming and J lost 0 bases, with 20 bases between them. CDR1 MDHEN and CDR2 SYDVKM come from the germline V gene. This CDR3 is 17 amino acids long. The CDR3 DNA follows: TGTGCCAGCAGCCTATCCGAGGGGTCCCGAATGAACACTGAAGCTTTCTTT. This codes for CASSLSEGSRMNTEAFF.

The chain joins TRBV29-1 to TRBJ2-1; no clear D gene. V dropped 3 bases and J dropped 7 bases, with 22 bases sitting between them. In germline, CDR1 is SQVTM, CDR2 ANQGSEA. CDR3 length: 16 residues. The CDR3 spells CSVEYYNLGLDNEQFF. The CDR3 DNA reads TGCAGCGTTGAGTACTACAATCTAGGGTTGGATAATGAGCAGTTCTTC.

The rearrangement joins TRBV7-9 to TRBJ2-1, with a tentative D call TRBD2 (5 bases). CDR1 SEHNR and CDR2 FQNEAQ come from the germline V gene (reference sequence). Trimming cost V 5 bases and J 4 bases, with 27 bases left between them. This CDR3 region has 19 residues. The CDR3 DNA reads TGTGCCAGCAGCACTATTAATCCTATAGCGCAGGAGAATTACAATGAGCAGTTCTTC. The encoded protein is CASSTINPIAQENYNEQFF.

This clonotype was seen many times. For the CDR3, the DNA is TGTGCCAGCAGTGTACTGCGGGGGGAGGGCAATCAGCCCCAGCATTTT. It specifies CASSVLRGEGNQPQHF. This chain uses TRBV5-6 with TRBJ1-5, with D maybe TRBD1 (5 bases). Germline assignment: CDR1 SGHDT and CDR2 YYEEEE. V lost 5 bases and J lost 2, with 17 bases in between. The CDR3 has 16 amino acids.

At least ten counts were recorded for this clonotype. The V call is TRBV2, the J call TRBJ2-7; D is unresolved. The CDR3 covers 13 residues. Between the trimmed V and J ends, which lost 3 bases and 2 bases, there was a span of 8 bases. Looked up from germline, CDR1 is SNHLY and CDR2 is FYNNEI. CDR3 loop: CASSDGGPYEQYF. The DNA for the CDR3 is TGTGCCAGCAGTGACGGCGGACCCTACGAGCAGTACTTC.